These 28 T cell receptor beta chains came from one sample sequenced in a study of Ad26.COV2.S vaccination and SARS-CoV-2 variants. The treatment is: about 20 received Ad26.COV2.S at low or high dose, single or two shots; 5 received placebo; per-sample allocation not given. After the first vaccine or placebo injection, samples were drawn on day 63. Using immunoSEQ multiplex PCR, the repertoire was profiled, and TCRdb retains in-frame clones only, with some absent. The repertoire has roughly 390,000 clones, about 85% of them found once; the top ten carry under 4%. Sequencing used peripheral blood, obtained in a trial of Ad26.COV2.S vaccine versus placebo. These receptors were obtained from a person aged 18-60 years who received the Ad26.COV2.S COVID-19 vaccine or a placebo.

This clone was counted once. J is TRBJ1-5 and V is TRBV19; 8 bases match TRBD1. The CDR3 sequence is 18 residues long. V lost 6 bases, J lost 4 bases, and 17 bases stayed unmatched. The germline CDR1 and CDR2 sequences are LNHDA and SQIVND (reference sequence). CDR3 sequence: CASRLRFLGQGSNQPQHF. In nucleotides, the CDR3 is TGTGCCAGTAGGCTCCGTTTTCTCGGACAGGGATCAAATCAGCCCCAGCATTTT.

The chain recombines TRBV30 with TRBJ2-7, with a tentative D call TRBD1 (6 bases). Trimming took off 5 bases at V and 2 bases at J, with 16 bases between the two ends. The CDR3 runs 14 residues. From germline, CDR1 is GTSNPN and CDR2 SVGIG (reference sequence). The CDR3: CAWSNRARAYEQYF. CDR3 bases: TGTGCCTGGTCGAACAGGGCGAGGGCCTACGAGCAGTACTTC.

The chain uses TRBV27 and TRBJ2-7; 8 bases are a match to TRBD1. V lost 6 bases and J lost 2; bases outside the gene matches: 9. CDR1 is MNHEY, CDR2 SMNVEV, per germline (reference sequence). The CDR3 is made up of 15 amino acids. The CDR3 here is CASSQIRDRTYEQYF. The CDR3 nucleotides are TGTGCCAGCAGCCAAATCCGGGACAGGACCTACGAGCAGTACTTC.

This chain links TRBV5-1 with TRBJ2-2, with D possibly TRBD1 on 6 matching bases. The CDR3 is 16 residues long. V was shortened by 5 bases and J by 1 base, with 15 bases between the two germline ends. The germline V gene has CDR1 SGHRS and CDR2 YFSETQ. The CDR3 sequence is CASRSWHRENTGELFF. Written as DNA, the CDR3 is TGCGCCAGCAGATCGTGGCACAGGGAGAACACCGGGGAGCTGTTTTTT.

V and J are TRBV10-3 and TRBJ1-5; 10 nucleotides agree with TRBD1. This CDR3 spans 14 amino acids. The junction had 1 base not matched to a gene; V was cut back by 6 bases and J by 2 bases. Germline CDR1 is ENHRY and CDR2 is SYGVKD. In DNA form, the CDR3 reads TGTGCCATCAGGGGGACAGGGGGCAATCAGCCCCAGCATTTT. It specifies CAIRGTGGNQPQHF.

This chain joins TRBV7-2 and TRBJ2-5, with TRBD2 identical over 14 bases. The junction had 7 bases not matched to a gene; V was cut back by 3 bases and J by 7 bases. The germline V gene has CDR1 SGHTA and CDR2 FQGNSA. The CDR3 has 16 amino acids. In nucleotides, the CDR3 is TGTGCCAGCAGCTTTTCGGGACTAGCGGGGGCAGGGACCCAGTACTTC. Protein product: CASSFSGLAGAGTQYF. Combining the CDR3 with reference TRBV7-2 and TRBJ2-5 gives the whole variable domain GAGVSQSPSNKVTEKGKDVELRCDPISGHTALYWYRQSLGQGLEFLIYFQGNSAPDKSGLPSDRFSAERTGGSVSTLTIQRTQQEDSAVYLCASSFSGLAGAGTQYFGPGTRLLVL.

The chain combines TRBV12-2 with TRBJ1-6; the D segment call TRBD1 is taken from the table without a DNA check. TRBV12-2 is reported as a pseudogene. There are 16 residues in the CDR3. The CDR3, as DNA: TGTGCAAGTCGCCCAGACAGGGCCGGCTATAATTCACCCCTCCACTTT. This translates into CASRPDRAGYNSPLHF.

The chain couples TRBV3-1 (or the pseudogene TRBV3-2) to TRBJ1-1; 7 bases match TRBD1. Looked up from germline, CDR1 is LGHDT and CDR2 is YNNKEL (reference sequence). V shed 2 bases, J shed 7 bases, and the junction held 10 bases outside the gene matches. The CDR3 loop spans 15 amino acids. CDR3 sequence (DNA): TGTGCCAGCAGCCAATTTGGTAGGGGGCTGGGTGAAGCTTTCTTT. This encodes CASSQFGRGLGEAFF.

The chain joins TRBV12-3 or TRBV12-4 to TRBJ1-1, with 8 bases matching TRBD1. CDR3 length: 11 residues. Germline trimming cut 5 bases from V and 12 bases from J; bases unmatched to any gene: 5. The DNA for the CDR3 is TGTGCCAGCAGTCTTAGACAGGGGTCTTTCTTT. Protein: CASSLRQGSFF.

The CDR3 DNA sequence: TGTGCCAGCAGCCAAGGTTCGGCAGGGGATCAGCCCCAGCATTTT. As protein: CASSQGSAGDQPQHF. The V call is TRBV3-1 (or the pseudogene TRBV3-2), the J call TRBJ1-5; tentatively, D is TRBD1 (6 bases). The CDR3 extends over 15 amino acids. CDR1 and CDR2 from the germline V gene are LGHDT and YNNKEL (reference sequence). Trimming cost V 1 base and J 5 bases, with 12 bases left between them.

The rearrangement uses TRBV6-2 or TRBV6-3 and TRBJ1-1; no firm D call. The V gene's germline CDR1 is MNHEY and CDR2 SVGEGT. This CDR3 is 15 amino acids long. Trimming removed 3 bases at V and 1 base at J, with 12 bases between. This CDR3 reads CASSYAGFGNTEAFF. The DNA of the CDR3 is TGTGCCAGCAGTTATGCGGGCTTCGGGAACACTGAAGCTTTCTTT.

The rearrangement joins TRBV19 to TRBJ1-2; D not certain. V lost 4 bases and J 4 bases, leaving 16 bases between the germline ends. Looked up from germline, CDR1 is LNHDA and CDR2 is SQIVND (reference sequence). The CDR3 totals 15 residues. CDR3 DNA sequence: TGTGCCAGTAGTACCACACAAAGACCGCTCTATGGCTACACCTTC. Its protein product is CASSTTQRPLYGYTF.

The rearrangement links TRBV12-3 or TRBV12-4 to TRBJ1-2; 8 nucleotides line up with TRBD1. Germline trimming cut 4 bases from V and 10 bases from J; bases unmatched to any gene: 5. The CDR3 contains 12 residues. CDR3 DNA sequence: TGTGCCAGCAGTTCTCGGACAGGGTACTACACCTTC. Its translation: CASSSRTGYYTF.

The CDR3 nucleotides read TGTGCCAGCAGTGAATTCGGGGGGACCGGGGAGCTGTTTTTT. Its protein product is CASSEFGGTGELFF. The V gene is TRBV6-1, the J gene TRBJ2-2; 7 bases align to TRBD2. After removal of 2 bases from V and 5 bases from J, the junction contained 2 bases not matched to a gene. The germline V gene encodes CDR1 MNHNS and CDR2 SASEGT. This CDR3 has 14 amino acids.

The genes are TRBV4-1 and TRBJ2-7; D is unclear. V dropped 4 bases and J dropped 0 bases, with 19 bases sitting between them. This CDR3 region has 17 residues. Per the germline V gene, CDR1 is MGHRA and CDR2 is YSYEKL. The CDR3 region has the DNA TGCGCCAGCAGCCGAGCTTTGGGAAGCGATTTCTCCTACGAGCAGTACTTC. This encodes CASSRALGSDFSYEQYF.

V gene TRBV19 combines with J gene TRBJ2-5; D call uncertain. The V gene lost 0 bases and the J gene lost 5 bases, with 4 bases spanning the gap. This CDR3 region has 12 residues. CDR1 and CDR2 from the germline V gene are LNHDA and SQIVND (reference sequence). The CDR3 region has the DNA TGTGCCAGTAGTATAGAGGGGGAGACCCAGTACTTC. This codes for CASSIEGETQYF.

DNA for the CDR3: TGTGCCAGCAGTTCGGGCCGTGGAAACACCATATATTTT. It is translated as CASSSGRGNTIYF. The chain combines TRBV6-2 or TRBV6-3 with TRBJ1-3, with no clear D. CDR3 length equals 13 residues. V was clipped by 4 bases and J by 3 bases, with 7 bases between them. Germline lookup yields CDR1 MNHEY and CDR2 SVGEGT.

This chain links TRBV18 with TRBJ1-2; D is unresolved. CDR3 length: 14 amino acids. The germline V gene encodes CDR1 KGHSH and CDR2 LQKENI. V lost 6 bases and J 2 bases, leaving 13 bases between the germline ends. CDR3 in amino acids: CASSPPRGNYGYTF. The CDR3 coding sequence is TGTGCCAGCTCCCCGCCCAGAGGGAACTATGGCTACACCTTC. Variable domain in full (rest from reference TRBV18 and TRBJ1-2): NAGVMQNPRHLVRRRGQEARLRCSPMKGHSHVYWYRQLPEEGLKFMVYLQKENIIDESGMPKERFSAEFPKEGPSILRIQQVVRGDSAAYFCASSPPRGNYGYTFGSGTRLTVV.

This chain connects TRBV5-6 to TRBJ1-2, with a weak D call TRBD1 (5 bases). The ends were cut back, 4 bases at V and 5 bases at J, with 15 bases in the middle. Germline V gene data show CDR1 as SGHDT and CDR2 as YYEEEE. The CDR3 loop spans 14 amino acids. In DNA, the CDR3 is TGTGCCAGCAGCGCGGTGGGGCCGAATTATGGCTACACCTTC. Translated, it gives CASSAVGPNYGYTF. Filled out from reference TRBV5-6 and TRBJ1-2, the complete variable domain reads DAGVTQSPTHLIKTRGQQVTLRCSPKSGHDTVSWYQQALGQGPQFIFQYYEEEERQRGNFPDRFSGHQFPNYSSELNVNALLLGDSALYLCASSAVGPNYGYTFGSGTRLTVV.

DNA for the CDR3: TGTGCCAGCTCACCCTACGGGGGATCTGGAAACACCATATATTTT. Protein sequence: CASSPYGGSGNTIYF. The rearrangement uses TRBV18 and TRBJ1-3, with D possibly being TRBD1 (5 bases). Germline V CDR1 and CDR2: KGHSH, LQKENI. The length of the CDR3 is 15 residues. Trimming shortened V by 3 bases and J by 1 base, and 10 bases separated the two germline ends.

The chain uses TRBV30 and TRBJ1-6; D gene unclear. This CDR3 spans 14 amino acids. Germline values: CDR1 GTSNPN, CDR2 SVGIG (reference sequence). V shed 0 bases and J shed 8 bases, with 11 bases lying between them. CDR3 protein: CAWSVLRRDSPLHF. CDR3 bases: TGTGCCTGGAGTGTCTTGCGTCGTGATTCACCCCTCCACTTT. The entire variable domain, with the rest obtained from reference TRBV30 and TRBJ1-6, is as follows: SQTIHQWPATLVQPVGSPLSLECTVEGTSNPNLYWYRQAAGRGLQLLFYSVGIGQISSEVPQNLSASRPQDRQFILSSKKLLLSDSGFYLCAWSVLRRDSPLHFGNGTRLTVT.

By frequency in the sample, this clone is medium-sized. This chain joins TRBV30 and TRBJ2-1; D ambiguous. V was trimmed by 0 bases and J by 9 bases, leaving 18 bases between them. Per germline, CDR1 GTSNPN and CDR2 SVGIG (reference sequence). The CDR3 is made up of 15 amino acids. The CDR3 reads CAWSVSSSEVGEQFF. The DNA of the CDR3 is TGTGCCTGGAGTGTTAGTTCCAGCGAGGTAGGTGAGCAGTTCTTC.

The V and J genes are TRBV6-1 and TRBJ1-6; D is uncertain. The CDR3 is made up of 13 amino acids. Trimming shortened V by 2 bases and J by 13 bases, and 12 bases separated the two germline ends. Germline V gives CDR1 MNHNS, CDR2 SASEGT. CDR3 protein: CASSETGQAPLHF. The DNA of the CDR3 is TGTGCCAGCAGTGAAACGGGCCAGGCCCCCCTCCACTTT.

DNA of the CDR3: TGTGCCAGCAGCCTCTTAGAGCAGTTCTTC. Encoded protein: CASSLLEQFF. The chain has TRBV5-8 and TRBJ2-1; no definite D call. Germline values: CDR1 SGHTS, CDR2 YDEGEE. The CDR3 has 10 amino acids. V shed 4 bases and J shed 10 bases, with 6 bases lying between them. Supplemented by reference TRBV5-8 and TRBJ2-1, the full variable domain reads EAGVTQSPTHLIKTRGQQATLRCSPISGHTSVYWYQQALGLGLQFLLWYDEGEERNRGNFPPRFSGRQFPNYSSELNVNALELEDSALYLCASSLLEQFFGPGTRLTVL.

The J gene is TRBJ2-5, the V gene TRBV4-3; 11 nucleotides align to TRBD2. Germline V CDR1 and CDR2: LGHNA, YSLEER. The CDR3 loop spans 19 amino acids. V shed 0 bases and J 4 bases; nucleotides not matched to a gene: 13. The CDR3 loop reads CASSQDRGLADLRGETQYF. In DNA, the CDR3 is TGCGCCAGCAGCCAAGATAGGGGACTAGCGGACCTTCGTGGAGAGACCCAGTACTTC.

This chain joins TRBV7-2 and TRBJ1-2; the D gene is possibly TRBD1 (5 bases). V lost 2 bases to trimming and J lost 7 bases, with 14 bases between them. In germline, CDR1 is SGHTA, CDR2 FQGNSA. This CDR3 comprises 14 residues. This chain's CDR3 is CASSLRVRASGYTF. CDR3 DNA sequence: TGTGCCAGCAGCTTAAGGGTCAGGGCTTCTGGCTACACCTTC.

The CDR3 loop is CASSSTDEAFF. The DNA of the CDR3 is TGTGCCAGCAGCTCCACAGATGAAGCTTTCTTT. The V call is TRBV7-9, the J call TRBJ1-1; no firm D call. CDR3 length equals 11 residues. The germline CDR1 and CDR2 sequences are SEHNR and FQNEAQ (reference sequence). V lost 4 bases and J lost 7, with 7 bases in between.

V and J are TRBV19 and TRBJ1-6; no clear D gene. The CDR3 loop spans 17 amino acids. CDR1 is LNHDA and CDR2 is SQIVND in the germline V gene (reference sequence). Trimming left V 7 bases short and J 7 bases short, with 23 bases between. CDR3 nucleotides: TGTGCCAGTACCCTTGGCGGAATAGTAGGGATGAATTCACCCCTCCACTTT. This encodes CASTLGGIVGMNSPLHF.